Presented here are 25 T cell receptor beta chains from one specimen sequenced in a study of blood T cell repertoires in COVID-19 (dated by TCRdb to 2019 to 2021). Receptors were amplified or captured by the immunoSEQ multiplex PCR assay. Imported from immuneACCESS, the table was reduced by TCRdb to in-frame sequences with V and J called. These copies leave out some clones; in studies compared against another copy, an unresolved V gene accounts for under half, and the cause of the remainder is not known. Across this sample there are 150,000 to 200,000 clones, with 89% seen only once. About 0.8% of the sample is held by the ten biggest clonotypes. Sequenced material: PBMCs or T cells enriched from blood (not recorded which). These TCRs come from a woman between 18 and 29 years old who had recovered from COVID-19.

The V and J genes are TRBV10-3 and TRBJ2-5, with TRBD2 matching over 7 bases. The CDR3 is made up of 13 amino acids. Germline V lookup: CDR1 ENHRY, CDR2 SYGVKD. The V segment lost 6 bases and the J segment 5 bases; nucleotides outside the gene matches: 6. The CDR3 reads CAISPTGGETQYF. Written as DNA, the CDR3 is TGTGCCATCAGCCCCACCGGGGGGGAGACCCAGTACTTC.

In DNA, the CDR3 is TGTGCCAGCAGGACCTCGGGGCAGCCCCAGCATTTT. Translating it yields CASRTSGQPQHF. The chain combines TRBV27 with TRBJ1-5, with unresolved D. V was trimmed by 6 bases and J by 7 bases, leaving 10 bases between them. The CDR3 is made up of 12 amino acids. Germline assignment: CDR1 MNHEY and CDR2 SMNVEV (reference sequence).

The gene calls are TRBV3-1 (or the pseudogene TRBV3-2) and TRBJ2-7; D may be TRBD1 (6 bases). The CDR3 has 15 residues. CDR1 and CDR2 from the germline V gene are LGHDT and YNNKEL (reference sequence). V was cut by 0 bases and J by 3 bases, with 12 bases left in between. CDR3 residues: CASSQDLGAIYEQYF. In DNA, the CDR3 is TGTGCCAGCAGCCAAGATCTGGGGGCCATCTACGAGCAGTACTTC.

J is TRBJ1-4 and V is TRBV5-8; 12 nucleotides align to TRBD1. CDR1 SGHTS and CDR2 YDEGEE come from the germline V gene. V lost 0 bases to trimming and J lost 11 bases; unmatched junction nucleotides: 5. There are 15 residues in the CDR3. CDR3 sequence reads: CASSLGGTGGEKLFF. Written as DNA, the CDR3 is TGTGCCAGCAGCTTGGGAGGGACAGGGGGCGAGAAACTGTTTTTT.

This clone was detected a few times. This rearrangement joins TRBV11-3 to TRBJ2-3; 9 positions agree with TRBD1. Germline V gives CDR1 SGHNT, CDR2 YENEEA. This CDR3 region has 14 residues. V lost 1 base and J lost 7; bases outside the gene matches: 3. The CDR3 here is CASSLGDRANTQYF. Here the CDR3 DNA reads TGTGCCAGCAGCTTAGGGGACAGGGCCAATACGCAGTATTTT.

V is TRBV4-1 and J is TRBJ2-3, with 9 bases aligning to TRBD2. The CDR3 totals 19 residues. Losses at the gene ends were 1 base for V and 3 bases for J; bases not matched to a gene: 14. Germline assignment: CDR1 MGHRA and CDR2 YSYEKL. In nucleotides, the CDR3 is TGCGCCAGCAGCCAAGCAGGCATTAGCGGGAGTGGGAAGACAGATACGCAGTATTTT. Amino acids: CASSQAGISGSGKTDTQYF.

The chain is built from TRBV6-5 and TRBJ2-1, with 7 bases that match TRBD1. Per germline, CDR1 MNHEY and CDR2 SVGAGI. The CDR3 totals 13 residues. The V segment lost 5 bases and the J segment 7 bases; nucleotides outside the gene matches: 5. In DNA form, the CDR3 reads TGTGCCAGCAGTCACAGGGGTGGGAATGAGCAGTTCTTC. This gives the protein CASSHRGGNEQFF.

The chain couples TRBV6-1 to TRBJ2-7; weak D call: TRBD1 (6 bases). This CDR3 has 14 residues. Trimming shortened V by 1 base and J by 5 bases, and 12 bases separated the two germline ends. Looked up from germline, CDR1 is MNHNS and CDR2 is SASEGT. CDR3 DNA sequence: TGTGCCAGCAGTGAAGGGACAGTGCGGGACGAGCAGTACTTC. Amino acids: CASSEGTVRDEQYF.

The chain has TRBV3-1 (or the pseudogene TRBV3-2) and TRBJ2-1; 8 bases agree with TRBD2. The CDR3 loop spans 18 amino acids. The trim removed 8 bases at V and 10 bases at J, leaving 25 bases unmatched. Germline CDR1 LGHDT, CDR2 YNNKEL (reference sequence). CDR3 DNA sequence: TGTGCCAGCGGCCCCTCACGTTGGACTAGCTCACAAATAAGGGAGCAGTTCTTC. Amino acid sequence: CASGPSRWTSSQIREQFF.

The J gene is TRBJ2-2, the V gene TRBV14; possible D gene TRBD2, 5 bases. The germline V and J ends were trimmed by 2 bases and 0 bases, with 10 bases remaining between them. This CDR3 spans 16 amino acids. CDR1 and CDR2 (germline): SGHDN, FVKESK. The DNA for the CDR3 is TGTGCCAGCAGCCAAAGTACCGGGGCGAACACCGGGGAGCTGTTTTTT. It is translated as CASSQSTGANTGELFF.

This clone was detected only a few times. This chain uses TRBV11-2 with TRBJ2-7; no clear D gene. Germline assignment: CDR1 SGHAT and CDR2 FQNNGV. Trimming took 2 bases from V and 2 from J, leaving 4 bases between them. The length of the CDR3 is 12 residues. The CDR3: CASSLLPYEQYF. The CDR3 coding sequence is TGTGCCAGCAGCTTACTACCCTACGAGCAGTACTTC.

This clone appeared once. The V call is TRBV9, the J call TRBJ2-1; 10 bases map to TRBD2. CDR1 and CDR2 (germline): SGDLS, YYNGEE. V lost 3 bases, J lost 6 bases, and 9 bases stayed unmatched. The CDR3 sequence is 16 residues long. CDR3 amino acids: CASSEVAGGRFNEQFF. CDR3 coding DNA: TGTGCCAGCAGCGAAGTAGCGGGAGGACGGTTCAATGAGCAGTTCTTC.

The CDR3 DNA follows: TGTGCCAGCAGTACGCGGACTAGCGGGAGGGCAGATACGCAGTATTTT. Amino acids: CASSTRTSGRADTQYF. The V call is TRBV28, the J call TRBJ2-3, with 15 bases matching TRBD2. This CDR3 has 16 residues. Per germline, CDR1 MDHEN and CDR2 SYDVKM. V was pared by 5 bases and J by 4 bases, with 4 bases of the junction left unmatched.

This clone came up once. The V gene is TRBV6-5, the J gene TRBJ2-2; a possible D gene is TRBD2 (6 bases). V was trimmed by 6 bases and J by 2 bases, leaving 13 bases between them. CDR1 and CDR2 from the germline V gene are MNHEY and SVGAGI. The CDR3 has 15 residues. The CDR3 is CASSTPGLNTGELFF. DNA of the CDR3: TGTGCCAGCAGCACACCCGGACTAAACACCGGGGAGCTGTTTTTT.

This chain uses TRBV7-2 with TRBJ2-2; 11 nucleotides line up with TRBD2. The CDR3 loop spans 18 amino acids. CDR1 SGHTA and CDR2 FQGNSA come from the germline V gene. Trimming cost V 1 base and J 2 bases; bases outside gene matches: 6. DNA of the CDR3: TGTGCCAGCAGCTTAGAGGCTAGCGGGAGGACCAACACCGGGGAGCTGTTTTTT. Protein: CASSLEASGRTNTGELFF.

The chain is built from TRBV6-2 or TRBV6-3 and TRBJ2-2; D is unresolved. V lost 0 bases, J lost 3 bases, and 5 bases lay in between. CDR1 is MNHEY, CDR2 SVGEGT, per germline. The CDR3 consists of 14 residues. CDR3 sequence reads: CASSYSPDTGELFF. The DNA for the CDR3 is TGTGCCAGCAGTTACTCGCCGGACACCGGGGAGCTGTTTTTT.

This chain links TRBV11-2 with TRBJ2-1, with TRBD2 matching 8 bases. After removal of 4 bases from V and 10 bases from J, the junction contained 9 bases not matched to a gene. This CDR3 region has 14 residues. Germline CDR1 SGHAT, CDR2 FQNNGV. The CDR3: CASSSSSGAFEQFF. The DNA for the CDR3 is TGTGCCAGCAGCTCTAGTAGCGGGGCTTTCGAGCAGTTCTTC.

The V gene is TRBV7-9, the J gene TRBJ1-1; TRBD1 matches at 9 bases. The V gene's germline CDR1 is SEHNR and CDR2 FQNEAQ (reference sequence). This CDR3 region has 15 residues. The J segment lost 3 bases and the V segment lost 5 bases, leaving 7 bases of the junction unmatched. CDR3 nucleotides: TGTGCCAGCAGCCTGAACAGGGGGCGTGACACTGAAGCTTTCTTT. Its protein product is CASSLNRGRDTEAFF.

The rearrangement links TRBV19 to TRBJ2-7; TRBD1 agrees at 9 bases. V lost 6 bases to trimming and J lost 3 bases; unmatched junction nucleotides: 3. Germline V gene sequence: CDR1 LNHDA, CDR2 SQIVND (reference sequence). CDR3 size: 13 residues. CDR3 protein: CASSGTGIYEQYF. The CDR3 nucleotides are TGTGCCAGTAGCGGGACAGGGATCTACGAGCAGTACTTC.

The J gene is TRBJ1-1, the V gene TRBV28, with D possibly matching TRBD1 (5 bases). The CDR3 is 15 residues long. V was shortened by 5 bases and J by 0 bases, with 13 bases between the two germline ends. Germline values: CDR1 MDHEN, CDR2 SYDVKM. The CDR3 spells CASSGGGVVNTEAFF. The CDR3 region has the DNA TGTGCCAGCAGTGGGGGGGGAGTTGTGAACACTGAAGCTTTCTTT. Complete variable domain (other parts from reference TRBV28 and TRBJ1-1): DVKVTQSSRYLVKRTGEKVFLECVQDMDHENMFWYRQDPGLGLRLIYFSYDVKMKEKGDIPEGYSVSREKKERFSLILESASTNQTSMYLCASSGGGVVNTEAFFGQGTRLTVV.

This chain connects TRBV27 to TRBJ2-2, with TRBD2 as a possible D gene (5 bases). Between the trimmed V and J ends, which lost 1 base and 13 bases, there was a span of 13 bases. CDR3 length: 13 residues. CDR1 is MNHEY, CDR2 SMNVEV, per germline (reference sequence). The CDR3 nucleotides are TGTGCCAGCAGTTTATTAGGACCGGAGGTGCTGTTTTTT. It encodes CASSLLGPEVLFF.

This sequence joins TRBV25-1 and TRBJ1-1; 8 nucleotides line up with TRBD1. In germline, CDR1 is MGHDK, CDR2 SYGVNS. The CDR3 runs 13 residues. V was clipped by 4 bases and J by 4 bases; unmatched bases: 2. CDR3 bases: TGTGCCAGCAGTGGGACAGGGCCCACTGAAGCTTTCTTT. Translating it yields CASSGTGPTEAFF.

The chain joins TRBV18 to TRBJ1-1, with D tentatively TRBD1 (6 bases). V lost 5 bases and J lost 4, with 14 bases in between. The length of the CDR3 is 14 residues. Germline V CDR1 and CDR2: KGHSH, LQKENI. This CDR3 reads CASSRDVGGTEAFF. Written as DNA, the CDR3 is TGTGCCAGCTCAAGGGATGTAGGGGGCACTGAAGCTTTCTTT. The full variable domain, with the rest looked up from reference TRBV18 and TRBJ1-1, is NAGVMQNPRHLVRRRGQEARLRCSPMKGHSHVYWYRQLPEEGLKFMVYLQKENIIDESGMPKERFSAEFPKEGPSILRIQQVVRGDSAAYFCASSRDVGGTEAFFGQGTRLTVV.

This clone appeared a single time. The CDR3 DNA reads as TGTGCCAGCAGCCTGTTGGCAGGGGTTGGGCTGTTTTTT. This translates into CASSLLAGVGLFF. This chain joins TRBV7-2 and TRBJ2-2; maybe TRBD1 (6 bases). The germline V gene has CDR1 SGHTA and CDR2 FQGNSA. The CDR3 extends over 13 amino acids. Deletions cut 5 bases from V and 13 bases from J, with 17 bases between. Full variable domain (rest looked up from reference TRBV7-2 and TRBJ2-2): GAGVSQSPSNKVTEKGKDVELRCDPISGHTALYWYRQSLGQGLEFLIYFQGNSAPDKSGLPSDRFSAERTGGSVSTLTIQRTQQEDSAVYLCASSLLAGVGLFFGEGSRLTVL.

This clone was detected only once. This chain uses TRBV7-8 with TRBJ1-2; no definite D call. The CDR3 is 16 amino acids. V lost 1 base, J lost 0 bases, and 12 bases lay in between. Per the germline V gene, CDR1 is SGHVS and CDR2 is FQNEAQ. The DNA for the CDR3 is TGTGCCAGCAGCTTAGGATCTTCGCTAGCTAACTATGGCTACACCTTC. It is translated as CASSLGSSLANYGYTF.